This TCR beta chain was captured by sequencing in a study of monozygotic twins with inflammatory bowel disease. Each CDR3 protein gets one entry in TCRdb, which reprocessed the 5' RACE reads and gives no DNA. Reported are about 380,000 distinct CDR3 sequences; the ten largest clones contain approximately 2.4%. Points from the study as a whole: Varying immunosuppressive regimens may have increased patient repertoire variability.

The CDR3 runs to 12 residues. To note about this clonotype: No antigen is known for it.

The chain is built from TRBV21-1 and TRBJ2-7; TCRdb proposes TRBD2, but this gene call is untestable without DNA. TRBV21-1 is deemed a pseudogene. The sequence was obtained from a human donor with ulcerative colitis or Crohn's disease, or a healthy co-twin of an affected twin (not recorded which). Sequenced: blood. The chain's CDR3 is CASRGRPCEQYF.